These 21 T cell receptor beta chains were all obtained from the same sample, sequenced in a study of molecular identifiers for immune sequencing clone quantification. TCRdb used MiXCR to reprocess the PCR reads, holding one entry per CDR3 protein. The sample contains about 65,000 distinct CDR3 sequences, around 18% of which appear only once. The sequencing sample was made of naive CD8+ T cells from blood, with Jurkat cell RNA spiked in. The subset denotes: FACS-sorted CD8+CD4-CCR7+CD45RA+ naive T cells. Receptors were obtained from a human donor in good health. Some libraries in this study had Jurkat cell RNA spiked in.

This clonotype was counted many times. The chain employs TRBV11-2 and TRBJ2-3; the D gene is possibly TRBD2 (5 bases). The CDR3 covers 13 residues. With 1 base removed from V and 5 bases from J, the gap between germline ends came to 7 bases. From germline, CDR1 is SGHAT and CDR2 FQNNGV. CDR3 DNA sequence: TGTGCCAGCAGCTTAGTAACTAGAGATACGCAGTATTTT. Its protein is CASSLVTRDTQYF. The full variable domain, rest sourced from reference TRBV11-2 and TRBJ2-3, is EAGVAQSPRYKIIEKRQSVAFWCNPISGHATLYWYQQILGQGPKLLIQFQNNGVVDDSQLPKDRFSAERLKGVDSTLKIQPAKLEDSAVYLCASSLVTRDTQYFGPGTRLTVL.

This clonotype was counted ten times or more. The chain uses TRBV5-6 and TRBJ2-3, with 8 nucleotides matching TRBD2. Trimming cost V 4 bases and J 4 bases; bases outside gene matches: 14. Germline V lookup: CDR1 SGHDT, CDR2 YYEEEE. The CDR3 runs to 17 residues. This chain's CDR3 is CASSPGMGLGAADTQYF. For the CDR3, the DNA is TGTGCCAGCAGCCCTGGAATGGGACTAGGAGCGGCAGATACGCAGTATTTT.

This clonotype was seen ten or more times. This chain links TRBV28 with TRBJ2-7; 8 bases are a match to TRBD2. Trimming cost V 3 bases and J 6 bases; bases outside gene matches: 7. The germline gives CDR1 MDHEN, CDR2 SYDVKM. The CDR3 is made up of 14 amino acids. Here the CDR3 reads CASSLPAGAFEQYF. The CDR3 DNA sequence: TGTGCCAGCAGTTTGCCAGCGGGAGCTTTCGAGCAGTACTTC. The full variable domain, with the rest looked up from reference TRBV28 and TRBJ2-7, is DVKVTQSSRYLVKRTGEKVFLECVQDMDHENMFWYRQDPGLGLRLIYFSYDVKMKEKGDIPEGYSVSREKKERFSLILESASTNQTSMYLCASSLPAGAFEQYFGPGTRLTVT.

This clonotype has just one count. This chain links TRBV20-1 with TRBJ2-1; 11 positions agree with TRBD1. Germline CDR1 and CDR2: DFQATT and SNEGSKA (reference sequence). V dropped 4 bases and J dropped 3; count of bases not matched to a gene: 8. The CDR3 length is 16 residues. The CDR3 region has the DNA TGCAGTGCTAATCCGTTTGGGACAGGGGGCTACAATGAGCAGTTCTTC. This codes for CSANPFGTGGYNEQFF.

The sample holds a few counts of this clonotype. V usage is TRBV7-9 and J usage is TRBJ2-7, with a possible D match to TRBD1 (5 bases). The germline CDR1 and CDR2 sequences are SEHNR and FQNEAQ (reference sequence). The CDR3 has 17 amino acids. Trimming pared 6 bases from V and 4 bases from J, leaving 25 bases between. The CDR3 reads CASSFWARISSGYEQYF. DNA of the CDR3: TGTGCCAGCAGTTTTTGGGCCAGGATTTCTTCAGGGTACGAGCAGTACTTC.

To note about this clonotype: A much larger clone lies a single base off, so this may be a read error. No conserved phenylalanine or tryptophan ends this CDR3, so it is likely a read error. The chain joins TRBV27 to TRBJ1-1, with D perhaps TRBD1 (5 bases). The V gene lost 4 bases and the J gene lost 7 bases, with 7 bases spanning the gap. Germline assignment: CDR1 MNHEY and CDR2 SMNVEV (reference sequence). The CDR3 loop spans 11 amino acids. CDR3 in DNA: TGTGCCAGCAGTTCTAGGGGTGAAGCTTTCCTT. This sequence encodes CASSSRGEAFL.

The table lists this clonotype with many counts. This chain links TRBV15 with TRBJ2-5, with D maybe TRBD2 (6 bases). This CDR3 comprises 15 residues. Germline V CDR1 and CDR2: LNHNV, YYDKDF (reference sequence). The germline V and J ends were trimmed by 0 bases and 4 bases, with 12 bases remaining between them. CDR3 sequence (DNA): TGTGCCACCAGCAGAGAGCGACTAGACGGAGAGACCCAGTACTTC. Protein sequence: CATSRERLDGETQYF.

This clonotype has at least ten counts. V usage is TRBV13 and J usage is TRBJ2-3; the match to TRBD2 covers 7 bases. V was clipped by 6 bases and J by 8 bases; unmatched bases: 5. This CDR3 spans 12 amino acids. Germline CDR1 and CDR2: PRHDT and FYEKMQ (reference sequence). The chain's CDR3 is CASREGLLTQYF. The CDR3 nucleotides read TGTGCCAGCAGGGAGGGACTACTTACGCAGTATTTT. Complete variable domain (other parts from reference TRBV13 and TRBJ2-3): AAGVIQSPRHLIKEKRETATLKCYPIPRHDTVYWYQQGPGQDPQFLISFYEKMQSDKGSIPDRFSAQQFSDYHSELNMSSLELGDSALYFCASREGLLTQYFGPGTRLTVL.

The DNA for the CDR3 is TGTGCCAGCAGCCAAGATCGATCGGGGGGCAAGACCGGGGAGCTGTTTTTT. This translates into CASSQDRSGGKTGELFF. The chain carries TRBV4-2 and TRBJ2-2; TRBD2 is a possible D gene (7 bases). Trimming removed 0 bases at V and 5 bases at J, with 16 bases between. The germline gives CDR1 LGHNA, CDR2 YNFKEQ. The CDR3 sequence is 17 residues long.

This clonotype was recorded many times. The rearrangement links TRBV5-4 to TRBJ2-7, with 10 positions matching TRBD2. The V segment lost 1 base and the J segment 5 bases; nucleotides outside the gene matches: 9. The CDR3 spans 16 residues. Per germline, CDR1 SGHNT and CDR2 YYREEE (reference sequence). Written as DNA, the CDR3 is TGTGCCAGCAGCTTGTCCAGCGGGAGGGCCTGGGACGAGCAGTACTTC. This sequence encodes CASSLSSGRAWDEQYF.

This clonotype was counted ten times or more. The chain combines TRBV4-1 with TRBJ2-2; 8 positions match TRBD2. Per germline, CDR1 MGHRA and CDR2 YSYEKL. The CDR3 length is 16 residues. Trimming took 3 bases from V and 2 from J; bases not matched to a gene: 5. The CDR3: CASSHLAGSNTGELFF. CDR3 nucleotides: TGCGCCAGCAGCCACCTAGCGGGCTCAAACACCGGGGAGCTGTTTTTT.

This clonotype showed up many times. V usage is TRBV14 and J usage is TRBJ2-2; D uncertain. The CDR3 extends over 14 amino acids. The germline V and J ends were trimmed by 2 bases and 0 bases, with 4 bases remaining between them. Germline loops: CDR1 SGHDN, CDR2 FVKESK. The CDR3 protein is CASSQPANTGELFF. CDR3 DNA sequence: TGTGCCAGCAGCCAACCTGCGAACACCGGGGAGCTGTTTTTT. The whole variable domain, filled in from reference TRBV14 and TRBJ2-2, reads EAGVTQFPSHSVIEKGQTVTLRCDPISGHDNLYWYRRVMGKEIKFLLHFVKESKQDESGMPNNRFLAERTGGTYSTLKVQPAELEDSGVYFCASSQPANTGELFFGEGSRLTVL.

This chain uses TRBV12-3 or TRBV12-4 with TRBJ2-1; no firm D call. V was cut by 3 bases and J by 9 bases, with 12 bases left in between. CDR3 length equals 13 residues. CDR3 amino acids: CASSFDMGSEQFF. CDR3 DNA sequence: TGTGCCAGCAGTTTCGACATGGGAAGTGAGCAGTTCTTC.

This clonotype was seen ten or more times. V and J are TRBV5-1 and TRBJ1-2; D uncertain. Germline CDR1 and CDR2: SGHRS and YFSETQ. The CDR3 is made up of 14 amino acids. The ends were cut back, 0 bases at V and 2 bases at J, with 8 bases in the middle. The CDR3 DNA reads as TGCGCCAGCAGCTTGGTCTCAGAAAACTATGGCTACACCTTC. This encodes CASSLVSENYGYTF. Filled out from reference TRBV5-1 and TRBJ1-2, the complete variable domain reads KAGVTQTPRYLIKTRGQQVTLSCSPISGHRSVSWYQQTPGQGLQFLFEYFSETQRNKGNFPGRFSGRQFSNSRSEMNVSTLELGDSALYLCASSLVSENYGYTFGSGTRLTVV.

The V and J genes are TRBV7-9 and TRBJ2-1; D may be TRBD2 (6 bases). Trimming shortened V by 7 bases and J by 9 bases, and 22 bases separated the two germline ends. CDR3 length equals 15 residues. CDR1 is SEHNR, CDR2 FQNEAQ, per germline (reference sequence). The CDR3 nucleotides are TGTGCCAGCACCTCCCCTCGGGACTTGGGCTTTGAGCAGTTCTTC. Its translation: CASTSPRDLGFEQFF.

This clonotype was seen repeatedly, ten times or more. The chain recombines TRBV20-1 with TRBJ2-1; no reliable D call. The V gene's germline CDR1 is DFQATT and CDR2 SNEGSKA (reference sequence). CDR3 length: 13 amino acids. Trimming pared 6 bases from V and 6 bases from J, leaving 15 bases between. The CDR3 sequence is CSARAPTGNEQFF. The CDR3 nucleotides are TGCAGTGCCCGGGCCCCGACTGGCAATGAGCAGTTCTTC.

The chain combines TRBV18 with TRBJ2-1; D may be TRBD1 or TRBD2 (5 bases each). With 3 bases removed from V and 5 bases from J, the gap between germline ends came to 17 bases. The CDR3 is made up of 16 amino acids. Germline V gene data show CDR1 as KGHSH and CDR2 as LQKENI. The CDR3 region has the DNA TGTGCCAGCTCACCTTCCCTCGGGGAAGGGGACAATGAGCAGTTCTTC. It codes for CASSPSLGEGDNEQFF. Based on the CDR3 plus reference TRBV18 and TRBJ2-1, the full variable domain is NAGVMQNPRHLVRRRGQEARLRCSPMKGHSHVYWYRQLPEEGLKFMVYLQKENIIDESGMPKERFSAEFPKEGPSILRIQQVVRGDSAAYFCASSPSLGEGDNEQFFGPGTRLTVL.

A word on this clonotype: A much more abundant neighbour one base away suggests this may be a read error. V usage is TRBV3-1 and J usage is TRBJ1-5; 7 bases line up with TRBD1. There are 15 residues in the CDR3. Germline lookup yields CDR1 LGHDT and CDR2 YNNKEL (reference sequence). V lost 4 bases, J lost 4 bases, and 7 bases stayed unmatched. The CDR3 DNA sequence: TGTGCCAGCAGCCGAGGGGCAGGGGGAAATCAGCCCCAGCATTTT. Amino acids: CASSRGAGGNQPQHF.

This clonotype was counted at least ten times. The chain joins TRBV5-4 to TRBJ1-3; D uncertain. The V end lost 0 bases, the J end lost 0 bases, and 10 bases lay between the germline ends. The CDR3 has 16 residues. Germline CDR1 and CDR2: SGHNT and YYREEE (reference sequence). CDR3 sequence (DNA): TGTGCCAGCAGCTTGGGGCTAGAAGACTCTGGAAACACCATATATTTT. Protein: CASSLGLEDSGNTIYF.

This chain links TRBV5-4 with TRBJ2-1; the match to TRBD2 covers 7 bases. V lost 2 bases, J lost 8 bases, and 7 bases stayed unmatched. Germline loops: CDR1 SGHNT, CDR2 YYREEE (reference sequence). The length of the CDR3 is 14 residues. CDR3 amino acids: CASSFVTSSDEQFF. CDR3 in DNA: TGTGCCAGCAGCTTCGTGACTAGCTCGGATGAGCAGTTCTTC.

This clonotype has ten or more counts. The chain has TRBV7-2 and TRBJ2-3; maybe TRBD2 (6 bases). V was cut by 9 bases and J by 2 bases, with 18 bases left in between. This CDR3 has 15 residues. Per the germline V gene, CDR1 is SGHTA and CDR2 is FQGNSA. The CDR3 sequence is CASGGSGQYTDTQYF. As DNA, the CDR3 is TGTGCCAGTGGGGGGAGCGGACAATACACAGATACGCAGTATTTT. The complete variable domain, with remaining parts taken from reference TRBV7-2 and TRBJ2-3, reads GAGVSQSPSNKVTEKGKDVELRCDPISGHTALYWYRQSLGQGLEFLIYFQGNSAPDKSGLPSDRFSAERTGGSVSTLTIQRTQQEDSAVYLCASGGSGQYTDTQYFGPGTRLTVL.